These 2 T cell receptor beta chains originate from one sample sequenced in a study of neurological immune-mediated disorders. One entry per CDR3 protein results from TCRdb running MiXCR on the 5' RACE reads. The table shows about 30,000 distinct CDR3 sequences, with about 16% occurring only once. The sequencing input was PBMCs. All receptors derive from a man between 65 and 80 years old in good health.

This clonotype was picked up a small number of times. The rearrangement uses TRBV6-2 or TRBV6-3 and TRBJ2-2; 7 nucleotides align to TRBD2. Germline V gene sequence: CDR1 MNHEY, CDR2 SVGEGT. V gave up 6 bases and J gave up 2 bases; unmatched junction bases: 6. This CDR3 is built from 15 residues. CDR3 amino acids: CASSTRGKNTGELFF. DNA for the CDR3: TGTGCCAGCAGCACGCGGGGGAAAAACACCGGGGAGCTGTTTTTT.

This clonotype was counted at least ten times. The rearrangement links TRBV4-1 to TRBJ1-3; D may be TRBD1 (5 bases). This CDR3 has 15 amino acids. Per the germline V gene, CDR1 is MGHRA and CDR2 is YSYEKL. V gave up 3 bases and J gave up 1 base, with 10 bases separating them. The CDR3 spells CASSHGHESGNTIYF. The DNA of the CDR3 is TGCGCCAGCAGCCACGGACATGAGTCTGGAAACACCATATATTTT.